This T cell receptor beta chain was captured in a study of blood T cell repertoires in COVID-19. Study at large: Researchers got acute and convalescent COVID-19 samples from the United States, Italy and Spain. PBMCs, B-cell-depleted T cells, or T cells provided the cDNA or gDNA that made up the material.

The CDR3 is made up of 15 amino acids. Per germline, CDR1 MNHNS and CDR2 SASEGT. Unmatched junction bases numbered 9, after V lost 8 bases and J lost 5 bases. Authors' analysis steps: Estimated nucleated cell counts came from reference gene primer amplification. Sequencing was performed with immunoSEQ multiplex PCR; in TCRdb, only in-frame clones are kept and a portion is missing. V and J calls and clone size are given by that table; D and trimming were obtained from the DNA. The top ten clones hold approximately 4% of a sample with some 330,000 clones, approximately 88% of them seen once. J is TRBJ2-2 and V is TRBV6-1; 9 bases are a match to TRBD1. The TCR comes from a woman between 50 and 59 years old with active or convalescent COVID-19. The source material was peripheral blood. Written as DNA, the CDR3 is TGTGCCAGCCTCTGGAACAGGGGGCCGACCGGGGAGCTGTTTTTT. Its protein is CASLWNRGPTGELFF.